This T cell receptor (beta chain) was identified in a study of blood T cells in healthy people across ages. Findings of the study overall: A strong correlation between TCR beta diversity and naive T cell percentage was seen. Compared with aged donors, long-lived donors showed fewer expanded clones, suggesting selection. Considered underestimates were the diversity estimates obtained from one million T cells.

With 3 bases removed from V and 6 bases from J, the gap between germline ends came to 14 bases. CDR3 length equals 13 residues. CDR1 SQVTM and CDR2 ANQGSEA come from the germline V gene. Together with a sample-barcoded 5' primer, a J-beta primer mix was included in a second PCR lasting 7 to 11 cycles. Tags on each cDNA molecule came from a template-switch adaptor with 12 random nucleotides. Via MiXCR, TCRdb re-called the 5' RACE reads, giving one row per CDR3 protein. Seen here are approximately 1.5 million distinct CDR3 sequences, approximately 43% observed once, and the top ten hold less than 5%. About this clonotype: Its antigen remains unknown.

The rearrangement uses TRBV29-1 and TRBJ1-1, with D unresolved. Sequencing was performed on blood. This clonotype was obtained from a woman between 18 and 30 years old in good health. The CDR3, as DNA: TGCAGCGTTGATTCAGGTGGTAGGTCTGAAGCTTTCTTT. As protein: CSVDSGGRSEAFF.